Listed below are T cell receptor beta chains from one sample, sequenced in a study of shared clonotypes between healthy human individuals. Profiling relied on immunoSEQ multiplex PCR, and the TCRdb table lists in-frame clones only, not all of them. The table records some 2.3 million clones, over 90% of them present only once. Sequencing input: naive CD4+ T cells from PBMCs. Receptor source: a young man in good health. Some clones in this sample may be carry-over from other donors' samples. Both conserved end residues are part of each CDR3. The order of the fields is D gene, V gene, J gene, CDR3 protein. The D gene is left open where the match is weak.

>TRBD2|TRBV29-1|TRBJ2-3
CSVVGLAGVTDTQYF
>-|TRBV18|TRBJ1-5
CASSPGQTQPQHF
>-|TRBV19|TRBJ2-7
CASSMGRIPTRDEQYF
>-|TRBV5-4|TRBJ1-1
CASSLAVVGTEAFF
>-|TRBV5-1|TRBJ2-5
CASRYRGGQETQYF
>TRBD1|TRBV28|TRBJ2-5
CASTPSAGTGNF
>-|TRBV14|TRBJ1-1
CASSREASEAFF
>-|TRBV5-1|TRBJ2-3
CASSLQGPLNTQYF
>-|TRBV15|TRBJ2-6
CATSPHHPSGANVLTF
>-|TRBV30|TRBJ2-1
CAWSAPRILGNEQFF
>-|TRBV6-1|TRBJ2-7
CASSGGGSLAYAYEQYF
>-|TRBV28|TRBJ1-2
CASSFSWGAPTQYGYTF
>-|TRBV5-4|TRBJ2-5
CASSSPASGYQETQYF
>-|TRBV4-3|TRBJ1-4
CASSQARGRNEKLFF
>-|TRBV29-1|TRBJ1-1
CSVGRTYSGTEAFF
>-|TRBV7-2|TRBJ2-7
CASSLWGQGGDEQYF
>TRBD2|TRBV7-2|TRBJ2-1
CASSLGLAAYNEQFF
>-|TRBV6-1|TRBJ2-5
CASSESRGQETQYF
>-|TRBV5-1|TRBJ2-1
CASSGDPGSYNEQFF
>-|TRBV27|TRBJ1-2
CASSFGGQNYGYTF
>-|TRBV5-1|TRBJ2-2
CASKDLAPTGELFF
>-|TRBV30|TRBJ1-2
CASWVTGSYYGYTF
>TRBD1|TRBV29-1|TRBJ2-5
CSVGQGVWETQYF
>TRBD1|TRBV9|TRBJ2-5
CASSGGGQGAQETQYF
>-|TRBV9|TRBJ1-3
CASSADGGSGNTIYF
>TRBD1|TRBV7-9|TRBJ2-3
CASSLQGALSTDTQYF
>TRBD2|TRBV19|TRBJ2-1
CASKVGASGSTYNEQFF
>TRBD1|TRBV28|TRBJ2-7
CASSKGTAYEQYF
>TRBD2|TRBV9|TRBJ2-3
CASSVGRLAGGDTQYF
>-|TRBV19|TRBJ1-2
CASSMSSGANYGYTF
>-|TRBV6-1|TRBJ1-5
CASSGQPQHF
>TRBD1|TRBV18|TRBJ2-2
CASSPTGGGETGELFF
>TRBD1|TRBV28|TRBJ2-6
CASSSGTGVSGANVLTF
>-|TRBV28|TRBJ1-5
CASSPGQILNQPQHF
>-|TRBV6-5|TRBJ2-5
CASSYSTHGTQYF
>-|TRBV11-2|TRBJ1-1
CASSLTAGSEAFF
>-|TRBV5-1|TRBJ2-1
CASSLIPDNEQFF
>TRBD1|TRBV13|TRBJ2-2
CASSLRQGRGTGELFF
>-|TRBV19|TRBJ2-3
CASSEIRTTDTQYF
>TRBD2|TRBV29-1|TRBJ2-1
CSVQFTSGRAHEQFF
>-|TRBV27|TRBJ1-2
CASSFVAGTGGYTF
>-|TRBV14|TRBJ1-2
CASSQDPRERYGYTF
>TRBD2|TRBV28|TRBJ2-1
CASLQPGLAGGGNEQFF
>-|TRBV7-2|TRBJ2-2
CASRGTPNTGELFF
>TRBD2|TRBV6-5|TRBJ2-1
CASSLSGSPYNEQFF
>TRBD1|TRBV5-8|TRBJ2-6
CASSSGQSSGANVLTF
>TRBD1|TRBV12-5|TRBJ2-3
CASGSGQGMRAADTQYF
>-|TRBV5-4|TRBJ2-3
CASSTGARTDTQYF
>-|TRBV5-1|TRBJ2-7
CASSLGPMEYEQYF
>-|TRBV14|TRBJ1-5
CASSQDWPVYSNQPQHF
>TRBD1|TRBV6-5|TRBJ1-2
CASRQTGTYGYTF